Listed here are 22 T cell receptor beta chains from one sample, sequenced in a study of T-cell memory formation after mild COVID-19. TCRdb re-analysed the 5' RACE reads in MiXCR, keeping a single row per CDR3 protein. The sample yields a few hundred thousand distinct CDR3 sequences, about 24% seen once. Sequencing was carried out using PBMCs or a T cell subset sorted from them (not recorded which). All receptors come from an adult woman who had mild COVID-19 (a few samples of this study predate the infection). Cell type and time point are not known.

This clonotype has more than one count but fewer than ten. V gene TRBV6-5 combines with J gene TRBJ2-3; 13 bases match TRBD2. V shed 8 bases and J 8 bases; nucleotides not matched to a gene: 13. The germline V gene encodes CDR1 MNHEY and CDR2 SVGAGI. CDR3 length: 16 amino acids. CDR3 nucleotides: TGTGCCAGCCGCCAAAGACTAGCGGGGGGCGGGAGTACGCAGTATTTT. Translated: CASRQRLAGGGSTQYF.

The chain uses TRBV6-5 and TRBJ2-1; D may be TRBD1 or TRBD2 (5 bases each). Germline CDR1 MNHEY, CDR2 SVGAGI. The length of the CDR3 is 16 residues. Trimming cost V 6 bases and J 2 bases, with 17 bases left between them. This CDR3 reads CASRAIPGRTYNEQFF. CDR3 DNA sequence: TGTGCCAGCAGAGCTATCCCGGGACGGACCTACAATGAGCAGTTCTTC.

CDR3 loop: CASSLTGVEAFF. The CDR3 nucleotides are TGTGCCAGCAGCTTGACAGGGGTTGAAGCTTTCTTT. The V and J genes are TRBV7-2 and TRBJ1-1; 8 positions agree with TRBD1. The length of the CDR3 is 12 residues. Germline lookup yields CDR1 SGHTA and CDR2 FQGNSA. Unmatched junction bases numbered 1, after V lost 3 bases and J lost 7 bases.

The chain employs TRBV5-1 and TRBJ2-1; D tentatively fits TRBD1 or TRBD2 (5 bases each). Per the germline V gene, CDR1 is SGHRS and CDR2 is YFSETQ. The V end lost 3 bases, the J end lost 4 bases, and 11 bases lay between the germline ends. CDR3 length: 14 residues. The CDR3 sequence: CASSWDPLYNEQFF. The CDR3 region has the DNA TGCGCCAGCAGCTGGGACCCACTTTACAATGAGCAGTTCTTC.

The V call is TRBV11-3, the J call TRBJ2-5, with no clear D. V dropped 2 bases and J dropped 1 base, with 5 bases sitting between them. Germline assignment: CDR1 SGHNT and CDR2 YENEEA. The CDR3 has 13 residues. The CDR3 region is CASSLLSQETQYF. The CDR3 DNA sequence: TGTGCCAGCAGCTTACTTTCCCAAGAGACCCAGTACTTC.

The CDR3 reads CASSPGGLATDTQYF. CDR3 DNA sequence: TGTGCCAGCAGCCCGGGGGGACTAGCCACAGATACGCAGTATTTT. The chain combines TRBV7-3 with TRBJ2-3; 9 bases fit TRBD2. V lost 5 bases, J lost 2 bases, and 5 bases stayed unmatched. The length of the CDR3 is 15 residues. In germline, CDR1 is SGHTA, CDR2 FQGTGA.

CDR3 DNA: TGTGCCAGCAGCCAAGAGCCGTTGGGCGAGCAGTACTTC. Its translation: CASSQEPLGEQYF. This chain links TRBV4-2 with TRBJ2-7; unclear D gene. This CDR3 has 13 residues. Trimming shortened V by 0 bases and J by 6 bases, and 9 bases separated the two germline ends. Looked up from germline, CDR1 is LGHNA and CDR2 is YNFKEQ.

The chain recombines TRBV2 with TRBJ2-1, with 7 bases aligning to TRBD1. The CDR3 length is 13 residues. The germline gives CDR1 SNHLY, CDR2 FYNNEI. The V segment lost 8 bases and the J segment 0 bases; nucleotides outside the gene matches: 1. The CDR3 protein is CASWDSSYNEQFF. The CDR3 region has the DNA TGTGCCAGCTGGGACAGCTCCTACAATGAGCAGTTCTTC.

This clonotype has a count of ten or more. The chain carries TRBV12-3 or TRBV12-4 and TRBJ2-5; a possible D gene is TRBD2 (6 bases). The ends were cut back, 5 bases at V and 0 bases at J, with 16 bases in the middle. The CDR3 sequence is 16 residues long. The DNA of the CDR3 is TGTGCCAGCAGTCCACGGGGACTGACGTACCAAGAGACCCAGTACTTC. Amino acids: CASSPRGLTYQETQYF.

This clonotype was detected ten times or more. The chain links TRBV4-1 to TRBJ2-7, with a possible D match to TRBD2 (6 bases). CDR1 MGHRA and CDR2 YSYEKL come from the germline V gene. Trimming left V 3 bases short and J 0 bases short, with 21 bases between. The CDR3 is 18 amino acids. The CDR3 coding sequence is TGCGCCAGCAGCCACTCAGCTTCGGGCGGGGACCTCTCCTACGAGCAGTACTTC. Translation: CASSHSASGGDLSYEQYF.

This clonotype was found a few times. V usage is TRBV13 and J usage is TRBJ2-5, with TRBD2 matching 8 bases. This CDR3 has 14 residues. From germline, CDR1 is PRHDT and CDR2 FYEKMQ (reference sequence). With V trimmed by 5 bases and J by 3 bases, 5 bases remained unmatched. The DNA of the CDR3 is TGTGCCAGCAGCCTGCGGGGGGCCAAAGAGACCCAGTACTTC. Amino acids: CASSLRGAKETQYF.

The genes are TRBV20-1 and TRBJ1-1; 9 nucleotides agree with TRBD1. Germline CDR1 and CDR2: DFQATT and SNEGSKA (reference sequence). V gave up 3 bases and J gave up 6 bases; unmatched junction bases: 8. This CDR3 is built from 14 residues. The CDR3 here is CSASLRDRVPEAFF. CDR3 in DNA: TGCAGTGCTAGTCTCCGGGACAGGGTCCCTGAAGCTTTCTTT.

This clonotype was recorded a few times. The chain couples TRBV5-1 to TRBJ1-2, with D tentatively TRBD1 (5 bases). The CDR3 spans 15 residues. CDR1 and CDR2 from the germline V gene are SGHRS and YFSETQ. The germline V and J ends were trimmed by 4 bases and 0 bases, with 13 bases remaining between them. CDR3 loop: CASSPNTGANYGYTF. CDR3 bases: TGCGCCAGCAGCCCTAACACAGGAGCTAACTATGGCTACACCTTC.

This clonotype was seen a handful of times. The chain links TRBV30 to TRBJ2-7, with D perhaps matching TRBD1 (6 bases). Per the germline V gene, CDR1 is GTSNPN and CDR2 is SVGIG (reference sequence). V dropped 1 base and J dropped 0 bases, with 10 bases sitting between them. CDR3 size: 14 residues. The CDR3 region is CAWSEDSSSYEQYF. DNA for the CDR3: TGTGCCTGGAGTGAGGACAGTAGCTCCTACGAGCAGTACTTC.

This chain joins TRBV4-1 and TRBJ2-7; D gene unclear. Germline V lookup: CDR1 MGHRA, CDR2 YSYEKL. The CDR3 contains 17 residues. The germline V and J ends were trimmed by 3 bases and 6 bases, with 24 bases remaining between them. CDR3 nucleotides: TGCGCCAGCAGCCAGGGAACCGTTGGCCTCCCTTTTTCCGAGCAGTACTTC. Its translation is CASSQGTVGLPFSEQYF.

This clonotype was counted a few times. The chain links TRBV5-1 to TRBJ2-7, with 10 bases lining up with TRBD1. This CDR3 contains 15 residues. The germline gives CDR1 SGHRS, CDR2 YFSETQ. V was clipped by 5 bases and J by 0 bases; unmatched bases: 5. For the CDR3, the DNA is TGCGCCAGCAGTGCCGGGACAGGGGACTCCTACGAGCAGTACTTC. Amino acids: CASSAGTGDSYEQYF. Full variable domain (missing parts from reference TRBV5-1 and TRBJ2-7): KAGVTQTPRYLIKTRGQQVTLSCSPISGHRSVSWYQQTPGQGLQFLFEYFSETQRNKGNFPGRFSGRQFSNSRSEMNVSTLELGDSALYLCASSAGTGDSYEQYFGPGTRLTVT.

This clonotype was recorded a few times. The rearrangement links TRBV4-1 to TRBJ2-2, with D maybe TRBD2 (6 bases). The CDR3 loop spans 18 amino acids. The germline CDR1 and CDR2 sequences are MGHRA and YSYEKL. Trimming stripped 0 bases from V and 2 bases from J, with 16 bases between. The chain's CDR3 is CASSQDHGGTPNTGELFF. DNA for the CDR3: TGCGCCAGCAGCCAAGATCATGGGGGGACCCCTAACACCGGGGAGCTGTTTTTT.

The table lists this clonotype with a few counts. The gene calls are TRBV4-2 and TRBJ1-5; D not certain. The CDR3 contains 15 residues. Trimming took off 0 bases at V and 5 bases at J, with 11 bases between the two ends. CDR1 is LGHNA, CDR2 YNFKEQ, per germline. CDR3 loop: CASSQEVSEDQPQHF. CDR3 nucleotide sequence: TGTGCCAGCAGCCAAGAAGTAAGTGAGGATCAGCCCCAGCATTTT.

This clonotype was observed a few times. The V gene is TRBV6-5, the J gene TRBJ1-2; D not certain. Trimming left V 0 bases short and J 2 bases short, with 7 bases between. Looked up from germline, CDR1 is MNHEY and CDR2 is SVGAGI. CDR3 size: 14 residues. Here the CDR3 reads CASSYSSANYGYTF. CDR3 in DNA: TGTGCCAGCAGTTACTCCTCCGCAAACTATGGCTACACCTTC.

This clonotype has only a few counts. The chain has TRBV9 and TRBJ1-6; 7 bases are a match to TRBD1. This CDR3 has 14 residues. Per the germline V gene, CDR1 is SGDLS and CDR2 is YYNGEE. The ends lost 3 bases at V and 6 bases at J; junction bases unmatched: 3. For the CDR3, the DNA is TGTGCCAGCAGCGCCGGGACAGTTAATTCACCCCTCCACTTT. It codes for CASSAGTVNSPLHF.

This clonotype occurred many times. The chain's CDR3 is CASSLRPNTEAFF. For the CDR3, the DNA is TGTGCCAGCAGTTTAAGACCGAACACTGAAGCTTTCTTT. V usage is TRBV12-3 or TRBV12-4 and J usage is TRBJ1-1; no clear D. Trimming took off 2 bases at V and 1 base at J, with 5 bases between the two ends. The CDR3 runs to 13 residues.

The V gene is TRBV7-8, the J gene TRBJ2-7, with D possibly being TRBD2 (5 bases). The V and J ends lost 5 bases and 9 bases respectively, with 23 bases between them. The CDR3 sequence is 15 residues long. Looked up from germline, CDR1 is SGHVS and CDR2 is FQNEAQ. The CDR3 protein is CASSGAADTYGRQYF. The CDR3 DNA is TGTGCCAGCAGCGGAGCGGCCGATACCTACGGCCGGCAGTACTTC.